This TCR beta chain was sequenced for a study of human T cells and chemical hapten exposure. Across the study: Sensitization employed 2% DPC on approximately 2 cm by approximately 2 cm of upper inner arm skin.

This sample's time point: patch test 2, 6 weeks after DPC sensitization. Treatment indicated: therapeutic diphenylcyclopropenone sensitization with weekly scalp DPC. Each patch test followed a blood draw. The library attached unique molecular identifiers to individual cDNA molecules. TCRdb independently ran MiXCR on the RACE reads; one entry per CDR3 protein. The repertoire has 20,000 to 30,000 distinct CDR3 sequences, roughly a tenth of them found once; the top ten carry roughly 6.6%. This clonotype was recorded many times. Its antigen is undetermined. Study conclusions and caveats: Sensitizing with DPC caused no change in TCRs above 1 in 1000 frequency.

CDR1 is KGHSH, CDR2 LQKENI, per germline. This CDR3 is 12 amino acids long. The ends were cut back, 2 bases at V and 6 bases at J, with 5 bases in the middle. This clonotype was sampled from a man aged 25-40 years with alopecia areata. Some clones in this sample may be carry-over from other donors' samples. Specimen: whole blood, collected in connection with sensitization to the hapten diphenylcyclopropenone (DPC). The genes are TRBV18 and TRBJ1-5; no clear D gene. DNA for the CDR3: TGTGCCAGCTCACCAGGGGTTCAGCCCCAGCATTTT. Its protein product is CASSPGVQPQHF.